Presented here are 22 T cell receptor beta chains from one specimen sequenced in a study of shared clonotypes between healthy human individuals. Measured with immunoSEQ multiplex PCR; TCRdb has only the in-frame clones, and not every one. The sample lists about 2 million clones, about 95% seen once, with approximately 1.2% in the top ten. Naive CD8 cells lacked CD45RO and underwent positive selection for CCR7, leaving out terminally differentiated effector memory CD45RA+ cells. The specimen was naive CD8+ T cells sorted from blood. All receptors come from a man aged 18-30 years in good health.

There are a few counts of this clone. This chain joins TRBV29-1 and TRBJ1-2; D is undetermined. V was shortened by 5 bases and J by 2 bases, with 9 bases between the two germline ends. CDR1 is SQVTM, CDR2 ANQGSEA, per germline. The CDR3 spans 12 residues. The CDR3 here is CSVFTDNYGYTF. Written as DNA, the CDR3 is TGCAGCGTTTTCACAGACAACTATGGCTACACCTTC.

Comment on this clone: At the DNA level, this CDR3 is encoded by other sequences in the same sample as well. The J gene is TRBJ2-5, the V gene TRBV6-5; D might be TRBD1 (5 bases). Trimming removed 0 bases from V and 3 bases from J, with 8 bases in between. Germline assignment: CDR1 MNHEY and CDR2 SVGAGI. This CDR3 is 14 amino acids long. This CDR3 is CASSYSATEETQYF. CDR3 bases: TGTGCCAGCAGTTACTCTGCGACAGAAGAGACCCAGTACTTC.

This chain connects TRBV9 to TRBJ2-3, with TRBD2 identical over 13 bases. The CDR3 runs 18 residues. The germline V gene encodes CDR1 SGDLS and CDR2 YYNGEE. The J segment lost 0 bases and the V segment lost 2 bases, leaving 6 bases of the junction unmatched. The CDR3: CASSVGTSGTTSTDTQYF. The CDR3 bases are TGTGCCAGCAGCGTGGGGACTAGCGGGACAACTAGCACAGATACGCAGTATTTT.

The chain employs TRBV18 and TRBJ2-5; D call uncertain. Germline CDR1 and CDR2: KGHSH and LQKENI. V shed 2 bases and J shed 5 bases, with 6 bases lying between them. CDR3 length: 12 residues. In DNA, the CDR3 is TGTGCCAGCTCACCAGATCTGGAGACCCAGTACTTC. Amino acids: CASSPDLETQYF.

With regard to this clone: The sample contains more than one DNA sequence encoding this CDR3. The chain carries TRBV4-1 and TRBJ1-1; D gene ambiguous. The germline CDR1 and CDR2 sequences are MGHRA and YSYEKL. Trimming took off 1 base at V and 0 bases at J, with 6 bases between the two ends. The CDR3 has 14 residues. As DNA, the CDR3 is TGCGCCAGCAGCCAAGGGCGGATGAACACTGAAGCTTTCTTT. It encodes CASSQGRMNTEAFF.

The chain has TRBV2 and TRBJ2-7; D is ambiguous. V gave up 10 bases and J gave up 0 bases, with 7 bases separating them. CDR1 and CDR2 from the germline V gene are SNHLY and FYNNEI. The CDR3 spans 11 residues. CDR3 amino acids: CATTGSYEQYF. CDR3 bases: TGTGCCACCACCGGCTCCTACGAGCAGTACTTC.

V and J are TRBV4-3 and TRBJ2-1; the match to TRBD1 covers 7 bases. The CDR3 contains 15 residues. V shed 0 bases and J 12 bases; nucleotides not matched to a gene: 11. The germline V gene encodes CDR1 LGHNA and CDR2 YSLEER. The CDR3 is CASSQDRTGSWGQFF. The CDR3 DNA reads as TGCGCCAGCAGCCAAGACCGGACAGGTTCATGGGGGCAGTTCTTC.

The V call is TRBV11-3, the J call TRBJ2-2; 9 nucleotides agree with TRBD2. The ends lost 5 bases at V and 6 bases at J; junction bases unmatched: 16. The germline CDR1 and CDR2 sequences are SGHNT and YENEEA. The CDR3 consists of 18 residues. CDR3 region: CASSRYLGASGAPGELFF. In DNA, the CDR3 is TGTGCCAGCAGCCGTTACCTGGGGGCTAGCGGGGCGCCCGGGGAGCTGTTTTTT.

V usage is TRBV19 and J usage is TRBJ2-7, with 10 bases matching TRBD1. This CDR3 is built from 19 residues. V dropped 6 bases and J dropped 3; count of bases not matched to a gene: 20. Per germline, CDR1 LNHDA and CDR2 SQIVND (reference sequence). CDR3 loop: CASSPRWSGKGQGSYEQYF. The CDR3 DNA sequence: TGTGCCAGTAGCCCCCGTTGGTCTGGGAAGGGACAGGGGAGCTACGAGCAGTACTTC.

The chain has TRBV30 and TRBJ2-3; tentatively, D is TRBD1 (8 bases). Trimming took 4 bases from V and 4 from J, leaving 15 bases between them. This CDR3 is 14 amino acids long. Germline lookup yields CDR1 GTSNPN and CDR2 SVGIG (reference sequence). This CDR3 is CAWTGTGGADTQYF. DNA of the CDR3: TGTGCCTGGACGGGAACAGGGGGGGCAGATACGCAGTATTTT.

There are a few counts of this clone. Other DNA sequences in this sample translate to the same CDR3. This chain uses TRBV27 with TRBJ2-3; 9 nucleotides match TRBD1. The germline V gene encodes CDR1 MNHEY and CDR2 SMNVEV (reference sequence). The ends lost 5 bases at V and 3 bases at J; junction bases unmatched: 3. CDR3 size: 14 residues. CDR3 sequence (DNA): TGTGCCAGCAGTCGACAGGGGGTAACAGATACGCAGTATTTT. Its protein is CASSRQGVTDTQYF.

This chain links TRBV7-6 with TRBJ2-5; no firm D call. The CDR3 totals 14 residues. The germline gives CDR1 SGHVS, CDR2 FNYEAQ. The ends were cut back, 4 bases at V and 5 bases at J, with 14 bases in the middle. CDR3 in DNA: TGTGCCAGCAGCTCCTTACCCCTCCGGGAGACCCAGTACTTC. The encoded protein is CASSSLPLRETQYF.

The rearrangement joins TRBV6-5 to TRBJ1-1; D uncertain. This CDR3 region has 15 residues. Germline V lookup: CDR1 MNHEY, CDR2 SVGAGI. V dropped 7 bases and J dropped 6 bases, with 21 bases sitting between them. CDR3: CASTYGYGEAAEAFF. The DNA of the CDR3 is TGTGCCAGCACCTACGGGTACGGGGAAGCCGCTGAAGCTTTCTTT.

The J gene is TRBJ2-7, the V gene TRBV19; D perhaps matches TRBD2 (6 bases). The CDR3 is 14 residues long. Trimming removed 6 bases from V and 3 bases from J, with 15 bases in between. In germline, CDR1 is LNHDA, CDR2 SQIVND (reference sequence). The CDR3 reads CASSPRGGVYEQYF. For the CDR3, the DNA is TGTGCCAGTAGCCCCCGCGGAGGGGTCTACGAGCAGTACTTC.

V usage is TRBV30 and J usage is TRBJ1-2; 7 positions agree with TRBD1. The germline CDR1 and CDR2 sequences are GTSNPN and SVGIG (reference sequence). This CDR3 has 17 amino acids. V gave up 3 bases and J gave up 0 bases; unmatched junction bases: 13. Here the CDR3 DNA reads TGTGCCTGGAGCCTAGACAGGGCGGATTTATCTAACTATGGCTACACCTTC. It specifies CAWSLDRADLSNYGYTF. Together with reference TRBV30 and TRBJ1-2, the CDR3 gives the full variable domain: SQTIHQWPATLVQPVGSPLSLECTVEGTSNPNLYWYRQAAGRGLQLLFYSVGIGQISSEVPQNLSASRPQDRQFILSSKKLLLSDSGFYLCAWSLDRADLSNYGYTFGSGTRLTVV.

This rearrangement joins TRBV5-1 to TRBJ2-7, with 10 nucleotides matching TRBD1. CDR1 is SGHRS, CDR2 YFSETQ, per germline. With 2 bases clipped from V and 6 bases from J, the junction kept 8 bases outside the gene matches. The CDR3 length is 15 residues. CDR3 in DNA: TGCGCCAGCAGCTTAATTGGGACAGGGGAGCCCGAGCAGTACTTC. It is translated as CASSLIGTGEPEQYF.

This chain uses TRBV6-5 with TRBJ2-3, with unresolved D. The CDR3 sequence is 13 residues long. Germline CDR1 is MNHEY and CDR2 is SVGAGI. V was pared by 5 bases and J by 3 bases, with 9 bases between. Here the CDR3 reads CASSLTETDTQYF. The DNA of the CDR3 is TGTGCCAGCAGTCTAACAGAGACAGATACGCAGTATTTT.

The genes are TRBV5-6 and TRBJ2-5; no clear D gene. The CDR3 covers 19 residues. Trimming shortened V by 1 base and J by 5 bases, and 27 bases separated the two germline ends. Germline CDR1 reads SGHDT; CDR2 reads YYEEEE. CDR3 protein: CASSLLSRDTNYFRETQYF. The CDR3 DNA sequence: TGTGCCAGCAGCTTGCTTAGTCGAGACACAAATTACTTCAGGGAGACCCAGTACTTC.

V is TRBV15 and J is TRBJ2-7, with D hard to call. Deletions cut 6 bases from V and 0 bases from J, with 12 bases between. Germline CDR1 is LNHNV and CDR2 is YYDKDF (reference sequence). The CDR3 extends over 14 amino acids. The CDR3 protein is CATSRTESSYEQYF. CDR3 DNA: TGTGCCACCAGTAGGACGGAGAGCTCCTACGAGCAGTACTTC.

This clone showed up just once. The chain links TRBV7-9 to TRBJ2-1; weak D call: TRBD2 (6 bases). Germline assignment: CDR1 SEHNR and CDR2 FQNEAQ (reference sequence). The CDR3 contains 16 residues. V lost 2 bases to trimming and J lost 7 bases, with 18 bases between them. The CDR3 coding sequence is TGTGCCAGCAGCTTAAATTTTGGGGGGTCTCAGAATGAGCAGTTCTTC. It specifies CASSLNFGGSQNEQFF.

Concerning this clone itself: The sample has other DNA sequences that encode this CDR3 too. DNA for the CDR3: TGCGCCAGCAGCCCAAGGGACACTAATGAAAAACTGTTTTTT. This translates into CASSPRDTNEKLFF. The chain joins TRBV4-1 to TRBJ1-4; weak D call: TRBD1 (5 bases). Trimming shortened V by 4 bases and J by 2 bases, and 8 bases separated the two germline ends. The CDR3 contains 14 residues. Germline-derived CDR1 and CDR2 are MGHRA and YSYEKL.

The chain couples TRBV13 to TRBJ2-1, with 12 bases identical to TRBD2. The CDR3 sequence is 16 residues long. Germline trimming cut 2 bases from V and 5 bases from J; bases unmatched to any gene: 4. Germline values: CDR1 PRHDT, CDR2 FYEKMQ (reference sequence). The CDR3 is CASSLTLAGGNNEQFF. CDR3 DNA: TGTGCCAGCAGCTTAACTCTAGCGGGAGGGAACAATGAGCAGTTCTTC.